Listed here is a single T cell receptor (beta chain). Its antigen is as yet unknown. The data are from a study of resident and recirculating memory T cells in vitiligo. Study context: Each patient gave two lesional and two nonlesional epidermal shave biopsies, plus PBMCs.

Anyone treated within the previous three months was excluded. Produced via immunoSEQ multiplex PCR; TCRdb's table is partial and in-frame only. The sample yields tens of thousands of clones, 91% seen once. V lost 2 bases to trimming and J lost 8 bases, with 12 bases between them. Germline V gene data show CDR1 as GTSNPN and CDR2 as SVGIG (reference sequence). The CDR3 has 12 residues. General observations from the study: Clonality differed among vitiligo lesions, with no unique dominant clone. TCR sequences were not conserved across biopsy sites or patients.

The chain employs TRBV30 and TRBJ1-1; the D is unclear. The clonotype was recovered from a male donor with vitiligo. Material for sequencing was blood. CDR3 region: CAWSSGPREAFF. As DNA, the CDR3 is TGTGCCTGGAGTAGCGGACCGCGAGAAGCTTTCTTT. Combining the CDR3 with reference TRBV30 and TRBJ1-1 gives the whole variable domain SQTIHQWPATLVQPVGSPLSLECTVEGTSNPNLYWYRQAAGRGLQLLFYSVGIGQISSEVPQNLSASRPQDRQFILSSKKLLLSDSGFYLCAWSSGPREAFFGQGTRLTVV.